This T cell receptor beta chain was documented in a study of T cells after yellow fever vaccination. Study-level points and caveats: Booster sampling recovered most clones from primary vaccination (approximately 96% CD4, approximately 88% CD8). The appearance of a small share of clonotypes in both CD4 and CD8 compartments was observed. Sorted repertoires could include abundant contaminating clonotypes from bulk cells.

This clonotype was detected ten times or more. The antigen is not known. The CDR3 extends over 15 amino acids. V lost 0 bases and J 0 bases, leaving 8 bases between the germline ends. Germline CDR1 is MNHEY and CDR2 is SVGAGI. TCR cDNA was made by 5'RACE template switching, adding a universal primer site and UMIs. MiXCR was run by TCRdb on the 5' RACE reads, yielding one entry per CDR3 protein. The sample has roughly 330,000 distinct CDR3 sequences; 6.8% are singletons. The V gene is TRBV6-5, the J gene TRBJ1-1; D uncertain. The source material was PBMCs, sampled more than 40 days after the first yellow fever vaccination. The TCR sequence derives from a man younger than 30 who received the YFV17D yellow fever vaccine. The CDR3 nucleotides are TGTGCCAGCAGTTACTCTCGACATTTGAACACTGAAGCTTTCTTT. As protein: CASSYSRHLNTEAFF.